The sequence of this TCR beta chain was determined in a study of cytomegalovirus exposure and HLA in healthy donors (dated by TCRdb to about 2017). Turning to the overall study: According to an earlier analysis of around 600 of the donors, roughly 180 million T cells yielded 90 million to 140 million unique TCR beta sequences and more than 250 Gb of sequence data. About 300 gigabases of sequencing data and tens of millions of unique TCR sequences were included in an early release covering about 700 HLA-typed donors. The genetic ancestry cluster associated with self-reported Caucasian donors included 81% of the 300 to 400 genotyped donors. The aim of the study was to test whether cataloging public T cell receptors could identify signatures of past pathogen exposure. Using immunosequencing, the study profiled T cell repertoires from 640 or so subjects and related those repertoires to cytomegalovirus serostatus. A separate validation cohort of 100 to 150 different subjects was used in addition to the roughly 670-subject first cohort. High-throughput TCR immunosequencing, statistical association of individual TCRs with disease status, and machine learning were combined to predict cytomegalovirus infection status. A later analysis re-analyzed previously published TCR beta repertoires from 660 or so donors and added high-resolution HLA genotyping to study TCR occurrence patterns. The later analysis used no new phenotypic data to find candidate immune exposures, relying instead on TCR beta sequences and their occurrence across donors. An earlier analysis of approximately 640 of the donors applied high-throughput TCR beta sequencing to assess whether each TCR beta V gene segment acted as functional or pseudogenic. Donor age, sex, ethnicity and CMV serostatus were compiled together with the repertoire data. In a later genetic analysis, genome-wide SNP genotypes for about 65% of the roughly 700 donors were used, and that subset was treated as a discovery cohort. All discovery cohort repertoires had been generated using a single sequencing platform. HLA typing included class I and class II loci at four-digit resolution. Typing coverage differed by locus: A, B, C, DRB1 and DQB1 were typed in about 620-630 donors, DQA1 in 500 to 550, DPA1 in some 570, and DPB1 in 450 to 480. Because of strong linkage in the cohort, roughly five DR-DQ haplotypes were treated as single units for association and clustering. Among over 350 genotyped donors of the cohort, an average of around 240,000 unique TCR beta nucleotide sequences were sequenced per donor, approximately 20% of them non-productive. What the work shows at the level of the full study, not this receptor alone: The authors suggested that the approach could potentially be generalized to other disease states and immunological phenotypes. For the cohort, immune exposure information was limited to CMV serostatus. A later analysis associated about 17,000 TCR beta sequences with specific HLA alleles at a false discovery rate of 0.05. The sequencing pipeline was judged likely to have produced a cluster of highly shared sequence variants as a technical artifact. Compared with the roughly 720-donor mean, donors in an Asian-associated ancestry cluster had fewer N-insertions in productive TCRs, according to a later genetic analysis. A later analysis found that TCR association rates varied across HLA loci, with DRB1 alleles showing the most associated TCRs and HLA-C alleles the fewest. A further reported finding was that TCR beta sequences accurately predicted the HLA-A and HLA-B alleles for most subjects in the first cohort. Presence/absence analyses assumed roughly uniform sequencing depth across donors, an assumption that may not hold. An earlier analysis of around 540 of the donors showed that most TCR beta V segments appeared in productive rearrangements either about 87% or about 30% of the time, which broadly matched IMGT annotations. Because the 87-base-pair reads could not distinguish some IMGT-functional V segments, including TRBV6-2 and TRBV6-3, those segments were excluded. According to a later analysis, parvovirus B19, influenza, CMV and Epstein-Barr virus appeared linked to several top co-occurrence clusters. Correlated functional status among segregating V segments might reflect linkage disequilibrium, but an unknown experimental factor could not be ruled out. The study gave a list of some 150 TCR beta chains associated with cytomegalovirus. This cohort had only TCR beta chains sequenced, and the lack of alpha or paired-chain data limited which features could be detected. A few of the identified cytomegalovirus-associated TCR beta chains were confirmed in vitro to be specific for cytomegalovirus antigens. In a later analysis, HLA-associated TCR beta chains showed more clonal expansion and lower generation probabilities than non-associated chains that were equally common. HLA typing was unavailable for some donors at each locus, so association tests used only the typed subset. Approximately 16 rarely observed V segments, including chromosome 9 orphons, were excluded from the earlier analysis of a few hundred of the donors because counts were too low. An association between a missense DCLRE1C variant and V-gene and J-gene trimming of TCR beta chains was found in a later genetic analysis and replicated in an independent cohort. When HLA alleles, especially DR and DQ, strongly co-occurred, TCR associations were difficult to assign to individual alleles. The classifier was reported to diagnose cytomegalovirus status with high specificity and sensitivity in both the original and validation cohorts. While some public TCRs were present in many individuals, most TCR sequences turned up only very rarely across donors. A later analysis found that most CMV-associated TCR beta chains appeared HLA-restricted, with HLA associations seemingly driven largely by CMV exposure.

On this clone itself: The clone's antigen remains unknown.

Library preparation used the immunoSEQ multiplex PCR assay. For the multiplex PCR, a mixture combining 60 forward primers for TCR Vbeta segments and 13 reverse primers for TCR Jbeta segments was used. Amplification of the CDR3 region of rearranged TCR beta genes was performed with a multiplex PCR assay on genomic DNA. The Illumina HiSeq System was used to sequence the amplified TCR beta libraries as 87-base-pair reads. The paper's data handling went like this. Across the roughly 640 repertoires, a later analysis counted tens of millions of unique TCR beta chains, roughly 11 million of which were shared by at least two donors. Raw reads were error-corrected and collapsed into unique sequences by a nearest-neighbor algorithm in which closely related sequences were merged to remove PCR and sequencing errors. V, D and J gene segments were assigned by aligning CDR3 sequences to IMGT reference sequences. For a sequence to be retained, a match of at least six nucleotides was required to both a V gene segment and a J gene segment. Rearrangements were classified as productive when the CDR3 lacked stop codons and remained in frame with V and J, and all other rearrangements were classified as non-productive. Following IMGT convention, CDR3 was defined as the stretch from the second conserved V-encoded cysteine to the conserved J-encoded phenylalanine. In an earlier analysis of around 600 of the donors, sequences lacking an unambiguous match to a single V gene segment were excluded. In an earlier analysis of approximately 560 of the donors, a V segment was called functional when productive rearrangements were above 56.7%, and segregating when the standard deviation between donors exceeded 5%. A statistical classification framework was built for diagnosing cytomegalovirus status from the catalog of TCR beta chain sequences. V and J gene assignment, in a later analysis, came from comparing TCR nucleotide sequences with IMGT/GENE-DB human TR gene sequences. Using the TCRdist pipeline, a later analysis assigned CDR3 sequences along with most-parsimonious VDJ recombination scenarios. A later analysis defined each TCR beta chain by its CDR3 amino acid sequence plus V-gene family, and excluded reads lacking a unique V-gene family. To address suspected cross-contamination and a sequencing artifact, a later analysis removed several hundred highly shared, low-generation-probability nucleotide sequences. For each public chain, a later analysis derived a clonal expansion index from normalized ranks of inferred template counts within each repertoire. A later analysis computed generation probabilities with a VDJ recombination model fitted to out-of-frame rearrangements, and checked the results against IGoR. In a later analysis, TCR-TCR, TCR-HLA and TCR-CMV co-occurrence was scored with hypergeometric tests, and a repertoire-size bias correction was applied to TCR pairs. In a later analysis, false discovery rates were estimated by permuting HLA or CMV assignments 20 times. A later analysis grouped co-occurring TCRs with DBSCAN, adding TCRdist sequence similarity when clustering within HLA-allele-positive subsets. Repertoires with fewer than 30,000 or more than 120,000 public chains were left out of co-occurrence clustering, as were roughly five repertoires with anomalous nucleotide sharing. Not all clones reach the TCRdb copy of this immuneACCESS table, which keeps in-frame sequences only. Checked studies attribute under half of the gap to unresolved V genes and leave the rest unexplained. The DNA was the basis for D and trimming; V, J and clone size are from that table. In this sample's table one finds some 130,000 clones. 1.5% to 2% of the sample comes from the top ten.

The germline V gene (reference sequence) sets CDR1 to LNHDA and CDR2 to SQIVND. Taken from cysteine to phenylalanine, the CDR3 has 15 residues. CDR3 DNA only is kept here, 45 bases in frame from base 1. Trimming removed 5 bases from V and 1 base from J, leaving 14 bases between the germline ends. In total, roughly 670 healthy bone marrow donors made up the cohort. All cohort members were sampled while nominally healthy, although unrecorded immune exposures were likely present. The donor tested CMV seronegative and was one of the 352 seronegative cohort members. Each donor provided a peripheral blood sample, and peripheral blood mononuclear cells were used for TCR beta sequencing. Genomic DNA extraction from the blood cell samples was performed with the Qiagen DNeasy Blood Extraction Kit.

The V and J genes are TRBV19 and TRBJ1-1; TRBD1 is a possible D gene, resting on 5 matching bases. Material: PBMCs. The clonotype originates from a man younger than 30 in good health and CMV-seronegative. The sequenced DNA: TGTGCCAGTAGTCCCGATAGGGGATGGAACACTGAAGCTTTCTTT. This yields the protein CASSPDRGWNTEAFF.